This TCR beta chain was identified during a study of shared clonotypes between healthy human individuals. The table came from immunoSEQ multiplex PCR; TCRdb's copy has only in-frame clones and leaves some out. The sample lists 2 million or so clones, around 95% occurring once. With regard to this clone: Its target is not known.

Study conclusions and caveats: At large depth, rarefaction still showed sorted-subset sequencing to be incomplete.

Division of CD4+ cells produced a CD45RA+ naive subset and a CD45RA-negative memory subset. The CDR3 spans 15 residues. Germline V gene data show CDR1 as MGHRA and CDR2 as YSYEKL. V lost 2 bases and J lost 4, with 11 bases in between. The chain joins TRBV4-1 to TRBJ1-4, with D possibly TRBD1 on 6 matching bases. The sequenced sample was naive CD4+ T cells sorted from blood. As to subset: CD45RA+ positively selected. This TCR was recovered from a man aged 18 to 35 in good health. CDR3 residues: CASSQSRTVNEKLFF. CDR3 coding DNA: TGCGCCAGCAGCCAAAGTCGGACAGTTAATGAAAAACTGTTTTTT.